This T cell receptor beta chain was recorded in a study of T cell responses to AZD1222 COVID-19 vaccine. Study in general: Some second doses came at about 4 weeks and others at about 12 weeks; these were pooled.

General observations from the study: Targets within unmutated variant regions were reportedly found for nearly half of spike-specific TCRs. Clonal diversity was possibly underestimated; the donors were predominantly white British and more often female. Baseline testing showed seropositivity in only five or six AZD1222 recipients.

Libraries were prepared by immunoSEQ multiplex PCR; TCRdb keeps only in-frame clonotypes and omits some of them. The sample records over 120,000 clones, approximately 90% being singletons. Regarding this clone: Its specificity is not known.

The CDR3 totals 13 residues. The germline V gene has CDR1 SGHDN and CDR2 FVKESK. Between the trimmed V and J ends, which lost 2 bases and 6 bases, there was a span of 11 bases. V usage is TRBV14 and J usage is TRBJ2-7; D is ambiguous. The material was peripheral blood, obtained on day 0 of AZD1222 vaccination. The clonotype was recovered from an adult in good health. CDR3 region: CASSQSLFREQYF. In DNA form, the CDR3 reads TGTGCCAGCAGCCAATCCTTATTCCGCGAGCAGTACTTC.